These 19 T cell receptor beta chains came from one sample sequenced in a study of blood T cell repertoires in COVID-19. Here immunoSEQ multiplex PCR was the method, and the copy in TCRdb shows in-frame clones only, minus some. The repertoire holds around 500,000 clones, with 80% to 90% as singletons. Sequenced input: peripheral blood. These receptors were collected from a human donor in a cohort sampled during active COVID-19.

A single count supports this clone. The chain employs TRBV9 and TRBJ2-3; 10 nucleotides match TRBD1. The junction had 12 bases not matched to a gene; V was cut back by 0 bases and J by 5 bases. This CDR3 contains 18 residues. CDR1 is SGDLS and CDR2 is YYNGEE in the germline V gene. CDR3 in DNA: TGTGCCAGCAGCGTAGACCTCGGTGACAGGGGGCGCCTAGATACGCAGTATTTT. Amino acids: CASSVDLGDRGRLDTQYF. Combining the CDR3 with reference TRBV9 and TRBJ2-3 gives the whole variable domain DSGVTQTPKHLITATGQRVTLRCSPRSGDLSVYWYQQSLDQGLQFLIQYYNGEERAKGNILERFSAQQFPDLHSELNLSSLELGDSALYFCASSVDLGDRGRLDTQYFGPGTRLTVL.

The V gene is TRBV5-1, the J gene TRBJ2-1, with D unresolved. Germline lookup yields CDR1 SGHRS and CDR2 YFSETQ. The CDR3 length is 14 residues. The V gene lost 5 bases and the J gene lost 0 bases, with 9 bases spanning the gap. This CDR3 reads CASSESASYNEQFF. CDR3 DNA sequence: TGCGCCAGCAGTGAAAGCGCCTCCTACAATGAGCAGTTCTTC.

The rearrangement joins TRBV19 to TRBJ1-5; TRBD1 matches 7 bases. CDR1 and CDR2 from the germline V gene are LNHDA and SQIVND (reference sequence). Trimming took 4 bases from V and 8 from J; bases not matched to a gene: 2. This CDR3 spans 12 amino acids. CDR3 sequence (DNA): TGTGCCAGTAGTAGCCAGGGGGAGCCCCAGCATTTT. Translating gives CASSSQGEPQHF. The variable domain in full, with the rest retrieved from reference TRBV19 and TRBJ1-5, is DGGITQSPKYLFRKEGQNVTLSCEQNLNHDAMYWYRQDPGQGLRLIYYSQIVNDFQKGDIAEGYSVSREKKESFPLTVTSAQKNPTAFYLCASSSQGEPQHFGDGTRLSIL.

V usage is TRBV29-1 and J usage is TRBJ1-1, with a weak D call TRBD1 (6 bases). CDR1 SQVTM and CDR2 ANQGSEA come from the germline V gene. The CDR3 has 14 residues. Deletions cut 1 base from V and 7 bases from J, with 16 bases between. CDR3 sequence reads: CSVEVGRWTDEAFF. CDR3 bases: TGCAGCGTTGAAGTAGGGCGGTGGACAGATGAAGCTTTCTTT.

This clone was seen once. The CDR3 region is CASSTLGRLETQYF. The CDR3 DNA is TGTGCCAGTAGCACCCTGGGGAGGTTAGAGACCCAGTACTTC. This sequence joins TRBV19 and TRBJ2-5; D is perhaps TRBD2 (6 bases). CDR1 is LNHDA, CDR2 SQIVND, per germline (reference sequence). The CDR3 has 14 amino acids. The ends were cut back, 6 bases at V and 4 bases at J, with 15 bases in the middle. Full variable domain (missing parts from reference TRBV19 and TRBJ2-5): DGGITQSPKYLFRKEGQNVTLSCEQNLNHDAMYWYRQDPGQGLRLIYYSQIVNDFQKGDIAEGYSVSREKKESFPLTVTSAQKNPTAFYLCASSTLGRLETQYFGPGTRLLVL.

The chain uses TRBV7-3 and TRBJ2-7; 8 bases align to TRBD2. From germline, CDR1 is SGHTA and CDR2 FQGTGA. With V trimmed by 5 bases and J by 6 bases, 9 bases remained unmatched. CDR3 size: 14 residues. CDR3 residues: CASSPLHTSGEQYF. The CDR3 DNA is TGTGCCAGCAGCCCCTTACACACTAGCGGCGAGCAGTACTTC.

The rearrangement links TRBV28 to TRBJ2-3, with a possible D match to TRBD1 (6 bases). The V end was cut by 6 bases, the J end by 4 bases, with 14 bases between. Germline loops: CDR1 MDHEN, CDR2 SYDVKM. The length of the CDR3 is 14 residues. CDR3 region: CASSLVGAPDTQYF. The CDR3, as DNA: TGTGCCAGCAGCCTGGTGGGGGCTCCAGATACGCAGTATTTT. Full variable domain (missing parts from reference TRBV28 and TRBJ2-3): DVKVTQSSRYLVKRTGEKVFLECVQDMDHENMFWYRQDPGLGLRLIYFSYDVKMKEKGDIPEGYSVSREKKERFSLILESASTNQTSMYLCASSLVGAPDTQYFGPGTRLTVL.

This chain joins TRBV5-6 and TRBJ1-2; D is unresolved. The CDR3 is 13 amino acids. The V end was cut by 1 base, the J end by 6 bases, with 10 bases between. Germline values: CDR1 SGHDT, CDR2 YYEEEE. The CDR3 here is CASSLLGEDGYTF. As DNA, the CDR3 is TGTGCCAGCAGCTTGCTCGGGGAGGATGGCTACACCTTC.

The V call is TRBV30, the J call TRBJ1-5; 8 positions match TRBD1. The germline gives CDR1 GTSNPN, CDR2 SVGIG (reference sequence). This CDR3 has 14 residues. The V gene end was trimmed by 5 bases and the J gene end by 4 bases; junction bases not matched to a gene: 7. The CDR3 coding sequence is TGTGCCTGGGGGGGGAGGACAGGGAATCAGCCCCAGCATTTT. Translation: CAWGGRTGNQPQHF.

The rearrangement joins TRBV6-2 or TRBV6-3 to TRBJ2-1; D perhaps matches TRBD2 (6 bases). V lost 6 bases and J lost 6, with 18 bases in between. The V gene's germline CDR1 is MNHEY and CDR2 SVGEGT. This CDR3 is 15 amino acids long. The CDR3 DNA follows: TGTGCCAGCAGCGCGGGGCTAGCAGTACCCAATGAGCAGTTCTTC. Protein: CASSAGLAVPNEQFF.

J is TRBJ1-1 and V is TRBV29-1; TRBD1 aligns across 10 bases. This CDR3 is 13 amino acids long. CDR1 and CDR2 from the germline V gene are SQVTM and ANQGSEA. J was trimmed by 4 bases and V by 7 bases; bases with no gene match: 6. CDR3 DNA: TGCAGCGCGGCCGGGACAGGGGCCACTGAAGCTTTCTTT. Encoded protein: CSAAGTGATEAFF.

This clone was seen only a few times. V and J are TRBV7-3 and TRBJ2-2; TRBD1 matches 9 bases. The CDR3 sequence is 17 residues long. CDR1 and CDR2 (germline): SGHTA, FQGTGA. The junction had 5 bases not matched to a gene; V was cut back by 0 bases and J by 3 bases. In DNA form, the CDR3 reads TGTGCCAGCAGCTTAACGAGGGACAGGGCGTACACCGGGGAGCTGTTTTTT. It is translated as CASSLTRDRAYTGELFF. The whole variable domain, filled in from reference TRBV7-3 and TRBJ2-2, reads GAGVSQTPSNKVTEKGKYVELRCDPISGHTALYWYRQSLGQGPEFLIYFQGTGAADDSGLPNDRFFAVRPEGSVSTLKIQRTERGDSAVYLCASSLTRDRAYTGELFFGEGSRLTVL.

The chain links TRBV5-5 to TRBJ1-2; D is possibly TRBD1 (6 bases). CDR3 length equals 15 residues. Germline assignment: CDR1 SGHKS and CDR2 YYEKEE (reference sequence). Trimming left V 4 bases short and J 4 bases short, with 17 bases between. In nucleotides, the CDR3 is TGTGCCAGCAGCAGGGAGGGGGAGCTGGGCTATGGCTACACCTTC. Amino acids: CASSREGELGYGYTF. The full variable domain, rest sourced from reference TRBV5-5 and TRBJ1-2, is DAGVTQSPTHLIKTRGQQVTLRCSPISGHKSVSWYQQVLGQGPQFIFQYYEKEERGRGNFPDRFSARQFPNYSSELNVNALLLGDSALYLCASSREGELGYGYTFGSGTRLTVV.

CDR3 coding DNA: TGTGCCAGCAGCTCGGGACCCTCGGGACTAGCGGGAGGGCCGGCGCAGTACTTC. This translates into CASSSGPSGLAGGPAQYF. V is TRBV11-2 and J is TRBJ2-7, with 16 bases matching TRBD2. Looked up from germline, CDR1 is SGHAT and CDR2 is FQNNGV. The V segment lost 4 bases and the J segment 9 bases; nucleotides outside the gene matches: 15. The CDR3 is made up of 18 amino acids. Full variable domain (rest looked up from reference TRBV11-2 and TRBJ2-7): EAGVAQSPRYKIIEKRQSVAFWCNPISGHATLYWYQQILGQGPKLLIQFQNNGVVDDSQLPKDRFSAERLKGVDSTLKIQPAKLEDSAVYLCASSSGPSGLAGGPAQYFGPGTRLTVT.

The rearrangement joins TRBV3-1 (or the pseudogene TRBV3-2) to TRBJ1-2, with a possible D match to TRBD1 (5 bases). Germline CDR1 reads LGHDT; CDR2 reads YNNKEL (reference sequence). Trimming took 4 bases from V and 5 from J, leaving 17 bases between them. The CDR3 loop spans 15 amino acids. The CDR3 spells CASSPLTGSRYGYTF. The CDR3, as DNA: TGTGCCAGCAGCCCTTTAACAGGTAGCCGGTATGGCTACACCTTC.

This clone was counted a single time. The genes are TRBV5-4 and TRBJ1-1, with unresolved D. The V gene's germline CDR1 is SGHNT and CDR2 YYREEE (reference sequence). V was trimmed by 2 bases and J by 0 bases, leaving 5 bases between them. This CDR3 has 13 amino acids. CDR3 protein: CASSLEVNTEAFF. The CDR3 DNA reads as TGTGCCAGCAGCTTAGAGGTGAACACTGAAGCTTTCTTT.

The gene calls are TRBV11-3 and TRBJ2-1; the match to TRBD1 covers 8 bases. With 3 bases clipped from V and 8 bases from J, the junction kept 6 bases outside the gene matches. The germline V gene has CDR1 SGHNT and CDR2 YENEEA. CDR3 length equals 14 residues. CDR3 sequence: CASSFGQGWDEQFF. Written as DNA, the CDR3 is TGTGCCAGCAGCTTCGGACAGGGTTGGGATGAGCAGTTCTTC.

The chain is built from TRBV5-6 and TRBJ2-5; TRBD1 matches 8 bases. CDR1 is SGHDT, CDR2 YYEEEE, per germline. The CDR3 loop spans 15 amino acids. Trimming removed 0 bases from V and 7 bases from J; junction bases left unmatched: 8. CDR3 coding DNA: TGTGCCAGCAGCTTGGCCGGACAGGGCCACTGGACCCAGTACTTC. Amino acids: CASSLAGQGHWTQYF.

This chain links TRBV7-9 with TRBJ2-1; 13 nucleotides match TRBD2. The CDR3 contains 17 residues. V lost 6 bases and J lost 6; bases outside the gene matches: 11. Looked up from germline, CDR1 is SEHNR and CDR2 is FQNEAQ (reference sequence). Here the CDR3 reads CASSPGRGLAGINEQFF. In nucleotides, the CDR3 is TGTGCCAGCAGTCCCGGTAGGGGACTAGCGGGAATCAATGAGCAGTTCTTC.